These 14 T cell receptor beta chains were sequenced from one sample in a study of shared T cell receptors in the human thymus. Profiling relied on immunoSEQ multiplex PCR, and the TCRdb table lists in-frame clones only, not all of them. The data hold some 720,000 clones, with 88% observed a single time. These records were also assigned to another study, of human thymus T cells.

The sequenced material came from thymocytes. These receptors all come from a boy younger than two with a congenital heart defect.

The genes are TRBV6-5 and TRBJ2-7; TRBD1 matches at 7 bases. V lost 6 bases and J lost 2; bases outside the gene matches: 7. The CDR3 contains 14 residues. Looked up from germline, CDR1 is MNHEY and CDR2 is SVGAGI. Here the CDR3 reads CASSQGEGAYEQYF. The CDR3 DNA follows: TGTGCCAGCAGCCAGGGGGAAGGGGCCTACGAGCAGTACTTC.

The chain employs TRBV12-5 and TRBJ1-5, with TRBD1 matching over 7 bases. Germline V gives CDR1 LGHNT, CDR2 FRNRAP. V lost 4 bases to trimming and J lost 3 bases; unmatched junction nucleotides: 18. The CDR3 is 19 residues long. CDR3 amino acids: CASGSPTGNGKSDNQPQHF. The CDR3 DNA sequence: TGTGCTAGTGGTTCCCCGACAGGGAATGGGAAGAGTGACAATCAGCCCCAGCATTTT. The full variable domain, rest sourced from reference TRBV12-5 and TRBJ1-5, is DARVTQTPRHKVTEMGQEVTMRCQPILGHNTVFWYRQTMMQGLELLAYFRNRAPLDDSGMPKDRFSAEMPDATLATLKIQPSEPRDSAVYFCASGSPTGNGKSDNQPQHFGDGTRLSIL.

The chain links TRBV4-3 to TRBJ2-2; possibly TRBD2 for D (5 bases). The CDR3 runs 16 residues. Trimming left V 0 bases short and J 3 bases short, with 11 bases between. Germline assignment: CDR1 LGHNA and CDR2 YSLEER. The CDR3 nucleotides read TGCGCCAGCAGCCAAGAAGCGGACTCCTACACCGGGGAGCTGTTTTTT. Protein product: CASSQEADSYTGELFF.

The CDR3 DNA sequence: TGCGCCAGCAGCTTCTCCGCGGGGGAGGTGAACACTGAAGCTTTCTTT. Amino acids: CASSFSAGEVNTEAFF. This rearrangement joins TRBV5-1 to TRBJ1-1; a possible D gene is TRBD1 (5 bases). V shed 2 bases and J shed 0 bases, with 14 bases lying between them. The germline V gene has CDR1 SGHRS and CDR2 YFSETQ. CDR3 length equals 16 residues.

This clone was observed a single time. The chain joins TRBV30 to TRBJ2-1; D gene uncertain. The CDR3 spans 14 residues. The germline gives CDR1 GTSNPN, CDR2 SVGIG (reference sequence). Trimming took 4 bases from V and 2 from J, leaving 12 bases between them. The CDR3 DNA sequence: TGTGCCTGGACGGTAACGCGTACCTACAATGAGCAGTTCTTC. Translated, it gives CAWTVTRTYNEQFF.

This sequence joins TRBV25-1 and TRBJ2-3, with 9 bases identical to TRBD2. V gave up 3 bases and J gave up 1 base; unmatched junction bases: 8. CDR1 is MGHDK and CDR2 is SYGVNS in the germline V gene. The CDR3 covers 17 residues. CDR3 amino acids: CASSDPGAGGCTDTQYF. The CDR3, as DNA: TGTGCCAGCAGTGATCCTGGAGCGGGAGGATGCACAGATACGCAGTATTTT.

The rearrangement joins TRBV7-3 to TRBJ2-2; D unresolved. The CDR3 extends over 12 amino acids. The germline V gene has CDR1 SGHTA and CDR2 FQGTGA. Trimming removed 5 bases from V and 5 bases from J, with 6 bases in between. Written as DNA, the CDR3 is TGTGCCAGCAGCCCCCTTACCGGGGAGCTGTTTTTT. Translating it yields CASSPLTGELFF.

The J gene is TRBJ1-2, the V gene TRBV30; TRBD1 matches at 10 bases. Trimming at V came to 4 bases and at J to 6 bases, leaving 8 bases not matched to a gene. CDR1 is GTSNPN, CDR2 SVGIG, per germline (reference sequence). The CDR3 has 14 residues. CDR3 residues: CAWILPGQGNGYTF. The CDR3 nucleotides read TGTGCCTGGATCCTCCCGGGACAGGGGAATGGCTACACCTTC.

This chain links TRBV12-5 with TRBJ1-3; no clear D gene. V was trimmed by 5 bases and J by 8 bases, leaving 16 bases between them. Looked up from germline, CDR1 is LGHNT and CDR2 is FRNRAP. This CDR3 contains 14 residues. The DNA of the CDR3 is TGTGCTAGTGGTGTTGTCGGGGTACGAGACACCATATATTTT. It yields the protein CASGVVGVRDTIYF.

The rearrangement uses TRBV19 and TRBJ1-1; D call uncertain. Trimming stripped 6 bases from V and 6 bases from J, with 11 bases between. CDR3 length: 12 amino acids. CDR1 LNHDA and CDR2 SQIVND come from the germline V gene (reference sequence). CDR3 DNA: TGTGCCAGTAGCTATCCAGGCCCTGAAGCTTTCTTT. Translation gives CASSYPGPEAFF.

This clone was detected a few times. The V gene is TRBV15, the J gene TRBJ1-5; 8 positions match TRBD1. V trimming: 3 bases; J trimming: 9 bases; junction bases outside the gene matches: 16. CDR1 LNHNV and CDR2 YYDKDF come from the germline V gene (reference sequence). This CDR3 has 17 amino acids. The CDR3 nucleotides are TGTGCCACCAGCAGTTCCACAACGGGACAGGACTTTTGGCCCCAGCATTTT. This codes for CATSSSTTGQDFWPQHF.

CDR3 in DNA: TGTGCCAGCTCACCAACCGGACAGCCTTACGAGCAGTACTTC. This translates into CASSPTGQPYEQYF. This rearrangement joins TRBV18 to TRBJ2-7, with D tentatively TRBD1 (6 bases). CDR3 length: 14 residues. Germline CDR1 KGHSH, CDR2 LQKENI. Trimming stripped 2 bases from V and 4 bases from J, with 12 bases between. The whole variable domain, remainder taken from reference TRBV18 and TRBJ2-7, is NAGVMQNPRHLVRRRGQEARLRCSPMKGHSHVYWYRQLPEEGLKFMVYLQKENIIDESGMPKERFSAEFPKEGPSILRIQQVVRGDSAAYFCASSPTGQPYEQYFGPGTRLTVT.

The chain links TRBV6-5 to TRBJ1-2; 7 nucleotides agree with TRBD1. V gave up 6 bases and J gave up 6 bases; unmatched junction bases: 4. The CDR3 loop spans 12 amino acids. Germline V gene data show CDR1 as MNHEY and CDR2 as SVGAGI. The CDR3 DNA sequence: TGTGCCAGCAGCTCCGACAGGGATGGCTACACCTTC. Translation: CASSSDRDGYTF.

Comment on this clone: Different DNA sequences within this sample yield the same CDR3. This rearrangement joins TRBV4-3 to TRBJ2-1; D is uncertain. CDR1 is LGHNA, CDR2 YSLEER, per germline. With 0 bases removed from V and 0 bases from J, the gap between germline ends came to 9 bases. The CDR3 contains 16 residues. CDR3 sequence reads: CASSQDHGSSYNEQFF. The CDR3 nucleotides are TGCGCCAGCAGCCAAGATCATGGCAGCTCCTACAATGAGCAGTTCTTC.